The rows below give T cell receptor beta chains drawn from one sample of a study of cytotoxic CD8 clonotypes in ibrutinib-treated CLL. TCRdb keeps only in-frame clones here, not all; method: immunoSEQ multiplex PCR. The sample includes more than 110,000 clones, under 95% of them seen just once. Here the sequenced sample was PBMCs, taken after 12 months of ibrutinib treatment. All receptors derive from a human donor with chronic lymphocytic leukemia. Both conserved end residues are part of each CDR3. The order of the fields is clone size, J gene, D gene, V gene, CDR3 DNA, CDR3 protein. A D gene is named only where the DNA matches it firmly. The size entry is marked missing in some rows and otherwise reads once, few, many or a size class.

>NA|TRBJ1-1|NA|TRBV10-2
TGCGCCAGCAGCGACGAGGGCTTGAACACTGAAGCTTTCTTT
CASSDEGLNTEAFF
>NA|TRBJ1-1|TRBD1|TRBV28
TGTGCCAGCAGTTCCCCTAGGACAGGGGGCGCAGCAGCTGAAGCTTTCTTT
CASSSPRTGGAAAEAFF
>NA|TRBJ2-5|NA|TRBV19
TGTGCCAGTAGTATAGCTGGCGGGATCCAAGAGACCCAGTACTTC
CASSIAGGIQETQYF
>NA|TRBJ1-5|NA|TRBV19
TGTGCCAGTACCCCATTCGGGGGCGGCAATCAGCCCCAGCATTTT
CASTPFGGGNQPQHF
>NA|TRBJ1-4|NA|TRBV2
TGTGCCAGCAGTCAGACAGGATTCGGGGAAAAACTGTTTTTT
CASSQTGFGEKLFF
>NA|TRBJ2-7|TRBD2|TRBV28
TGTGCCAGCAGTTTAGTGACATCGGGACTAGTAACAGCCGAGCAGTACTTC
CASSLVTSGLVTAEQYF
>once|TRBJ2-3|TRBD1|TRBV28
TGTGCCAGCAGTTTGGAACAGGGGGGAGCAGATACGCAGTATTTT
CASSLEQGGADTQYF
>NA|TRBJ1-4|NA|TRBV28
TGTGCCAGCAGTCTTGGGGGCGACGAAAAACTGTTTTTT
CASSLGGDEKLFF
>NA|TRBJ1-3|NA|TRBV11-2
TGTGCCAGCAGCCCCATCGAGGTGGGGGGCAGAAACACCATATATTTT
CASSPIEVGGRNTIYF
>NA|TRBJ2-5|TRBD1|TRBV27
TGTGCCAGCAGCCCCCGAGGACAGGGGCTGACCCAGTACTTC
CASSPRGQGLTQYF
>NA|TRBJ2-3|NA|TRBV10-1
TGCGCCAGCGCCGGGGGCAATACGCAGTATTTT
CASAGGNTQYF
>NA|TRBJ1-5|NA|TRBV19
TGTGCCAGTAGCCGCCAATTCGATCAGCCCCAGCATTTT
CASSRQFDQPQHF
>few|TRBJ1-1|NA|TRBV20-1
TGCTTGATGGGGTCGAACACTGAAGCTTTCTTT
CLMGSNTEAFF
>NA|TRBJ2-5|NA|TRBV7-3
TGTGCCAGCACCCAGACCCCGACACCTCATGAGACCCAGTACTTC
CASTQTPTPHETQYF
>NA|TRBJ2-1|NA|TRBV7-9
TGTGCCAGCAGACCACGGGGCGGTAGCTCCTACAATGAGCAGTTCTTC
CASRPRGGSSYNEQFF
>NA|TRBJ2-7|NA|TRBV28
TGTGCCAGCAGTGGGGAAATCTACGAGCAGTACTTC
CASSGEIYEQYF
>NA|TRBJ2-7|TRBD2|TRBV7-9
TGTGCCAGCAGCCCAGCGGGGTGGGGACTGTCCTCCTACGAGCAGTACTTC
CASSPAGWGLSSYEQYF
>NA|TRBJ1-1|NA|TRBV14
TGTGCCAGCAGCCAAGACAGGGGAACACAGTGGACTGAAGCTTTCTTT
CASSQDRGTQWTEAFF
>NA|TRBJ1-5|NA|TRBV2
TGTGCCAGCAGTCCCATCGAGGAGGATCAGCCCCAGCATTTT
CASSPIEEDQPQHF
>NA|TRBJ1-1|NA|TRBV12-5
TGTGCTAGTGTAGGGGGTTCTGAAGCTTTCTTT
CASVGGSEAFF
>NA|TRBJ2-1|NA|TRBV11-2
TGTGCCAGCAGCTTAGATCGCGGGATGGGTTACAATGAGCAGTTCTTC
CASSLDRGMGYNEQFF
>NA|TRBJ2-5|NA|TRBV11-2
TGTGCCAGCAGCTTCACGGTGCAAGAGACCCAGTACTTC
CASSFTVQETQYF
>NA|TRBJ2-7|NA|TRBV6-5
TGTGCCAGCAGACCTGTAGCCCCCTACGAGCAGTACTTC
CASRPVAPYEQYF
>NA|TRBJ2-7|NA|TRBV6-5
TGTGCCAGCAGTTACTACTACGAGCAGTACTTC
CASSYYYEQYF
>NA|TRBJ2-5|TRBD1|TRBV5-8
TGTGCCAGCAGCTTGGGGACAGGGGTCCGAATACAAGAGACCCAGTACTTC
CASSLGTGVRIQETQYF
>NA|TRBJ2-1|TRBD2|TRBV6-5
TGTGCCAGCAGTTACCTGGCGGGAGGGCCCAATGAGCAGTTCTTC
CASSYLAGGPNEQFF